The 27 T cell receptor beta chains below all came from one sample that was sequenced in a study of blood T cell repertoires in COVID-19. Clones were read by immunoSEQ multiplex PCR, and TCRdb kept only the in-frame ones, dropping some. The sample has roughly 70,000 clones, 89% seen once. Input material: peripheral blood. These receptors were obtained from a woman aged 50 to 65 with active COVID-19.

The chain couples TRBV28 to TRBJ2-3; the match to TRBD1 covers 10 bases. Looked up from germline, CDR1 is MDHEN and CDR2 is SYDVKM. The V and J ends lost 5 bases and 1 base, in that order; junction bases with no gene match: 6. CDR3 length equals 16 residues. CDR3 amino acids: CASSGDRGWGTDTQYF. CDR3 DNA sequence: TGTGCCAGCAGTGGGGACAGGGGTTGGGGCACAGATACGCAGTATTTT.

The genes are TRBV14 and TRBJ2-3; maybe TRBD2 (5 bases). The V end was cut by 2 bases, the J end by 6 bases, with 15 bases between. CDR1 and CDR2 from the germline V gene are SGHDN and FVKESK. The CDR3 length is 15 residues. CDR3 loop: CASSQLSGVGDTQYF. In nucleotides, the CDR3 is TGTGCCAGCAGCCAACTAAGCGGAGTGGGGGATACGCAGTATTTT.

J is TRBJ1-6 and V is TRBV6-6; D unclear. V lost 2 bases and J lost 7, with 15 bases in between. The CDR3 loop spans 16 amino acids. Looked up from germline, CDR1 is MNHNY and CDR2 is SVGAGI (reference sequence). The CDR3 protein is CASSYTTPTLNSPLHF. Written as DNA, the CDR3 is TGTGCCAGCAGTTACACCACCCCCACGCTAAATTCACCCCTCCACTTT.

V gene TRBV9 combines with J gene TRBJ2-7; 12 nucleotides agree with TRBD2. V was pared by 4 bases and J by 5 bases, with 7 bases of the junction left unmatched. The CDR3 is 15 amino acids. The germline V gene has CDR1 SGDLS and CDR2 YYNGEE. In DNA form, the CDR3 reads TGTGCCAGCAGCTCGACTAGCGGGAGATCCAACGAGCAGTACTTC. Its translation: CASSSTSGRSNEQYF. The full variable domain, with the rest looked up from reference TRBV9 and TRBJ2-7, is DSGVTQTPKHLITATGQRVTLRCSPRSGDLSVYWYQQSLDQGLQFLIQYYNGEERAKGNILERFSAQQFPDLHSELNLSSLELGDSALYFCASSSTSGRSNEQYFGPGTRLTVT.

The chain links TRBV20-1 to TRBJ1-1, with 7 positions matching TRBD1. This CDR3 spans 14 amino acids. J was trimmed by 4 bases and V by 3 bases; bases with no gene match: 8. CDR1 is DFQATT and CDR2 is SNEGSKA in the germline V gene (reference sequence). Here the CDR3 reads CSASFPSGGTEAFF. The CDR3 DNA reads TGCAGTGCTAGTTTCCCGTCAGGGGGCACTGAAGCTTTCTTT.

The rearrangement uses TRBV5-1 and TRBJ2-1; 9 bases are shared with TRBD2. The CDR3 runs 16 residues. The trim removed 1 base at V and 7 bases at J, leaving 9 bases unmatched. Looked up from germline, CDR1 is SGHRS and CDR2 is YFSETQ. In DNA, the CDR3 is TGCGCCAGCAGCTTGACGGCGGGAGGGCCTGGGAATGAGCAGTTCTTC. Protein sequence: CASSLTAGGPGNEQFF.

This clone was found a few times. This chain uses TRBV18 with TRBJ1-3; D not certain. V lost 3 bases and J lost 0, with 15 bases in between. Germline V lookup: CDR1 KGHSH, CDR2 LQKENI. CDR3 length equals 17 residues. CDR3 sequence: CASSPSPQRTSGNTIYF. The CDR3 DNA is TGTGCCAGCTCACCGAGCCCACAGAGAACCTCTGGAAACACCATATATTTT.

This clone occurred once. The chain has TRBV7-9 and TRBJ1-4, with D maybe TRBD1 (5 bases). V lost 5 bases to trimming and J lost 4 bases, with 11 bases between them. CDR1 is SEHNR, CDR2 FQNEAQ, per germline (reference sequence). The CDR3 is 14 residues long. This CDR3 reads CASSIDQGNEKLFF. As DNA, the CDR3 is TGTGCCAGCAGCATAGATCAGGGTAATGAAAAACTGTTTTTT.

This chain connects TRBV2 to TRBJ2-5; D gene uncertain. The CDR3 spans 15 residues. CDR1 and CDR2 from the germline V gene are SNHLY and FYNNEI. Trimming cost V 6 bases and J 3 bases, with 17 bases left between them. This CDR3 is CASRSVARPEETQYF. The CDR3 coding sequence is TGTGCCAGCAGGTCCGTCGCTAGACCAGAAGAGACCCAGTACTTC.

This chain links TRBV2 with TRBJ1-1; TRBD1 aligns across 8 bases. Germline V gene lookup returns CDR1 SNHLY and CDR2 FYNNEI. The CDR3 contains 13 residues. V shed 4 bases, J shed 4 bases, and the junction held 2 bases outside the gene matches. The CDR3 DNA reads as TGTGCCAGCAGTGGGACAGGGACCACTGAAGCTTTCTTT. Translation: CASSGTGTTEAFF.

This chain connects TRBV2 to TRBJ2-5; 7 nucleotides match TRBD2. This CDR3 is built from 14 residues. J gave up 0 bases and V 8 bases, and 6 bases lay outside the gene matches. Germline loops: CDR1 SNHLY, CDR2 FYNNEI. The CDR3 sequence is CASRTSAYQETQYF. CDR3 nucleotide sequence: TGTGCCAGCCGAACTAGCGCGTACCAAGAGACCCAGTACTTC.

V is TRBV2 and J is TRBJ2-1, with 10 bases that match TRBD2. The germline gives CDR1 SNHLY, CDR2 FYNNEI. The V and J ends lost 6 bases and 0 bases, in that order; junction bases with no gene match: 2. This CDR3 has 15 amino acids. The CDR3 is CASRASGGSYNEQFF. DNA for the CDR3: TGTGCCAGCAGGGCTAGCGGGGGCTCCTACAATGAGCAGTTCTTC.

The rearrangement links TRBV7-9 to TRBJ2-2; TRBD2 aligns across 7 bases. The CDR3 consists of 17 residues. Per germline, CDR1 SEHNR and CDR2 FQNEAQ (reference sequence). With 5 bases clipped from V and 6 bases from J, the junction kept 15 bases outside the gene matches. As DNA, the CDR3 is TGTGCCAGCAGCCCCCGGGCCCGCGGGAGAACCGCCGGGGAGCTGTTTTTT. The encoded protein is CASSPRARGRTAGELFF.

CDR3 in amino acids: CASSEYNTGELFF. The CDR3, as DNA: TGTGCCAGCAGTGAATATAACACCGGGGAGCTGTTTTTT. The chain couples TRBV2 to TRBJ2-2; no clear D gene. The ends were cut back, 2 bases at V and 2 bases at J, with 3 bases in the middle. Germline V CDR1 and CDR2: SNHLY, FYNNEI. The CDR3 is 13 amino acids. Together with reference TRBV2 and TRBJ2-2, the CDR3 gives the full variable domain: EPEVTQTPSHQVTQMGQEVILRCVPISNHLYFYWYRQILGQKVEFLVSFYNNEISEKSEIFDDQFSVERPDGSNFTLKIRSTKLEDSAMYFCASSEYNTGELFFGEGSRLTVL.

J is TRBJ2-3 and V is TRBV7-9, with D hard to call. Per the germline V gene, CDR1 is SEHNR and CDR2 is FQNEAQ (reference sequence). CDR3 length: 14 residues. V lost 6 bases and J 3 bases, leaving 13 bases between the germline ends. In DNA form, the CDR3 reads TGTGCCAGCAGTCCCCGCCGACTGACAGATACGCAGTATTTT. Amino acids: CASSPRRLTDTQYF.

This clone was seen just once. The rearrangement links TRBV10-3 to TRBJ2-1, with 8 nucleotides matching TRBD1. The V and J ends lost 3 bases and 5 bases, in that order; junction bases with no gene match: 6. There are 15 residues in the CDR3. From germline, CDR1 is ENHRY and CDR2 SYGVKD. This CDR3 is CAISDSGQADNEQFF. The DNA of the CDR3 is TGTGCCATCAGTGACTCGGGACAGGCCGACAATGAGCAGTTCTTC.

CDR3 loop: CASSLTGLSETQYF. CDR3 sequence (DNA): TGTGCCAGCAGCTTGACTGGCCTATCGGAGACCCAGTACTTC. The rearrangement uses TRBV11-2 and TRBJ2-5, with unresolved D. Germline V gene data show CDR1 as SGHAT and CDR2 as FQNNGV. This CDR3 region has 14 residues. V shed 3 bases and J shed 5 bases, with 13 bases lying between them.

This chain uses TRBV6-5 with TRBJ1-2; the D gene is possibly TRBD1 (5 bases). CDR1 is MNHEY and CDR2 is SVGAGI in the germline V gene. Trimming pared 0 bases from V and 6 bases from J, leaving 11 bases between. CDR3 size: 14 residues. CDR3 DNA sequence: TGTGCCAGCAGTTACTCGCCAGGGTTCGATGGCTACACCTTC. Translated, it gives CASSYSPGFDGYTF.

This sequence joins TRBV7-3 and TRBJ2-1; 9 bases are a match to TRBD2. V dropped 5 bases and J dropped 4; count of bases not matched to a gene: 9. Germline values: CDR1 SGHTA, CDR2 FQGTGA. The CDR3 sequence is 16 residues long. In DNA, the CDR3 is TGTGCCAGCAGCGGGTTAGCGGGAGCATCGTACAATGAGCAGTTCTTC. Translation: CASSGLAGASYNEQFF.

This CDR3 is CASSLDDGREQFF. CDR3 nucleotide sequence: TGTGCCAGCAGCTTAGATGACGGGAGAGAGCAGTTCTTC. J is TRBJ2-1 and V is TRBV11-2, with D maybe TRBD2 (6 bases). Trimming shortened V by 0 bases and J by 10 bases, and 10 bases separated the two germline ends. Germline lookup yields CDR1 SGHAT and CDR2 FQNNGV. The CDR3 is 13 amino acids.

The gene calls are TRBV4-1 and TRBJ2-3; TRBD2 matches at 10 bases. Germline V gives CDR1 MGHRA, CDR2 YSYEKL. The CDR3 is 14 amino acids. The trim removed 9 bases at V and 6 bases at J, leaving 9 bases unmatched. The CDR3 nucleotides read TGCGCCAGTTCAGCTAGCGGGAGAGAGGATACGCAGTATTTT. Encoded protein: CASSASGREDTQYF.

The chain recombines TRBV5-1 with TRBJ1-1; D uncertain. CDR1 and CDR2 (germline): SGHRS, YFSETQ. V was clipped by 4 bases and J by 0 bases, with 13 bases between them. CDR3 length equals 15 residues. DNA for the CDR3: TGCGCCAGCAGCATTAACAGCATCATGAACACTGAAGCTTTCTTT. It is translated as CASSINSIMNTEAFF.

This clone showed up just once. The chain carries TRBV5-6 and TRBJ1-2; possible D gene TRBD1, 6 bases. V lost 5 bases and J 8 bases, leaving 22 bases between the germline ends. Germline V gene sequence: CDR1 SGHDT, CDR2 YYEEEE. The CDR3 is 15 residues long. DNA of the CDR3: TGTGCCAGCAGATACGCACAGGGAGGGTGGAAGGGCTACACCTTC. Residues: CASRYAQGGWKGYTF.

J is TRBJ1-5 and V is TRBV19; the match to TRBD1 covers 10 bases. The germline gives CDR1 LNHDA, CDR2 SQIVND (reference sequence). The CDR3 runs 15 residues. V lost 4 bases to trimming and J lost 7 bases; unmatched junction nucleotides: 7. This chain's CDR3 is CASSTRTGGEQPQHF. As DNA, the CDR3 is TGTGCCAGTAGTACCAGGACAGGGGGAGAGCAGCCCCAGCATTTT.

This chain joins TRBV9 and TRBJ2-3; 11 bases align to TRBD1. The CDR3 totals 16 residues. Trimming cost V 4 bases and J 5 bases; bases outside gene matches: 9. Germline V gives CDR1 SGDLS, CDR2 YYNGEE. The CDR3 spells CASSTLDRGLRDTQYF. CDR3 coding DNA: TGTGCCAGCAGCACTCTGGACAGGGGGCTCAGAGATACGCAGTATTTT.

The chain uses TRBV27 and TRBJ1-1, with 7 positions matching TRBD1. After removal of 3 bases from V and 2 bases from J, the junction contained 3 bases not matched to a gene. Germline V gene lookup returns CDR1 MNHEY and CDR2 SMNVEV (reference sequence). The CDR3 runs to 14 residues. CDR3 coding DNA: TGTGCCAGCAGTTTCAGACAGGGTAACACTGAAGCTTTCTTT. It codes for CASSFRQGNTEAFF.

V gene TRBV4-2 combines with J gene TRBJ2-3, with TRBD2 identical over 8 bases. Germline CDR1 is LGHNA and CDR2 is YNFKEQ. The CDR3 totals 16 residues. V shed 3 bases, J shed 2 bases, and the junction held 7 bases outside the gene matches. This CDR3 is CASSQELAVPTDTQYF. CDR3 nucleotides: TGTGCCAGCAGCCAGGAACTAGCGGTACCCACAGATACGCAGTATTTT.